This T cell receptor (beta chain) was recovered during a study of T cell changes during pregnancy in multiple sclerosis. This clone has only one observation. CDR1 is MGHDK and CDR2 is SYGVNS in the germline V gene. The CDR3 is made up of 15 amino acids. V shed 4 bases, J shed 9 bases, and the junction held 9 bases outside the gene matches. Sequencing used immunoSEQ multiplex PCR; TCRdb keeps in-frame clones, though not all of them. Of 85,000 to 100,000 clones detected, 85% to 95% appear once; the ten largest clones hold approximately 2%. The sequence was obtained from a female donor with multiple sclerosis, enrolled in a pregnancy study. Sequences were derived from peripheral blood, sampled after pregnancy. The chain has TRBV25-1 and TRBJ2-5; 12 bases map to TRBD1. In nucleotides, the CDR3 is TGTGCCAGCAGTGGAGGCGGGACAGGGGGCACCCCCCAGTACTTC. This gives the protein CASSGGGTGGTPQYF.